Detailed here is one T cell receptor beta chain. This clone turned up a few times. The specificity of this receptor is unknown. No much larger clonotype is one base removed from it; base qualities were not supplied. PBMC libraries used mostly about 0.5 ug of input genomic DNA for deep sequencing, with six replicates per sample. Following the manufacturer's instructions, the team built TCRbeta libraries using the immunoSEQ hsTCRbeta kit. The finished libraries were brought together in one pool at roughly 3 nM, which was then read using an Illumina NovaSeq 6000 S4 flow cell. In the authors' own workflow: The immunoSEQ Analyzer was used for raw data preprocessing and quality control. The analysis was restricted to productive rearrangements, with each unique CDR3 amino acid sequence defining a clonotype. Repertoire clonality was estimated as the Gini-Simpson index, which was computed with the R package tcR. Student's t test was used to compare Gini indices, while Pearson correlation assessed associations with tumor size change. TCRdb carries this immuneACCESS record with in-frame sequences only. Its versions omit some clonotypes, under half of them owing to an unresolved V gene in the studies checked, with the rest unexplained. V and J calls and clone size follow that table, whereas D and trimming were derived from the DNA. The sample data list 5,500 to 8,500 clones, and over 65% of these were observed just once. The ten largest clones take up less than 3.5% of the sample.

The time point label of this sample denotes: before neoadjuvant nivolumab. Patients were newly diagnosed with stage II-IVA oral cavity squamous cell carcinoma and had received no prior systemic or radiation treatment. Everyone in the cohort had locally advanced, HPV-negative oral cavity squamous cell carcinoma. Peripheral blood mononuclear cells were analyzed directly, without maintenance or expansion in culture. Samples were obtained from a longitudinal correlative study of a single-arm phase II trial of neoadjuvant nivolumab in oral cavity squamous cell carcinoma. Subject-matched pre- and post-treatment PBMCs and tumors from three responders and three non-responders were subjected to genomic DNA-based TCRbeta sequencing. Peripheral blood mononuclear cells were collected before nivolumab treatment and were collected again after treatment, at the time of surgery. The Maxwell RSC DNA from Cells kit was used to isolate genomic DNA from PBMCs.

The sample is drawn from a study of neoadjuvant anti-PD-1 for oral cavity cancer (dated by TCRdb to the early 2020s). About the full investigation: Before curative-intent surgical resection, most patients were given three to four biweekly doses of nivolumab at 3 mg/kg. Responders were defined as patients with complete response, partial response or stable disease by RECIST 1.1; non-responders were defined as patients with progression. Patients without progression received a fourth nivolumab dose around day 43 and underwent definitive surgical resection on days 50-56. The parent correlative cohort included about a dozen patients, with an approximately 30% response rate. Study-wide conclusions, independent of this receptor: Higher pretreatment blood TCRbeta clonality and lower post-treatment tumor TCRbeta clonality were correlated with higher pretreatment blood Treg/Th17 ratios. The TCR analyses had only a few patients in each response group, and the authors called for validation in larger cohorts. After neoadjuvant nivolumab, T cell clonality (Gini index) in PBMCs was significantly higher in non-responders than in responders.

In the germline V gene, CDR1 corresponds to SGHTA and CDR2 to FQGNSA. The junction carries 13 bases between V and J, which are trimmed by 5 bases and 2 bases respectively. There are 14 amino acids in the CDR3, from cysteine to phenylalanine inclusive. Only the CDR3 DNA is retained, 42 bases long and in frame from the first base. The sequence derives from a person between 35 and 79 years old with oral cavity squamous cell carcinoma. The chain is made from TRBV7-2 and TRBJ2-7, with the D call perhaps TRBD1 or TRBD2, each one matching 5 bases. The specimen was PBMCs, collected before nivolumab (anti-PD-1) treatment. The nucleotide sequence reads as follows: TGTGCCAGCAGCCCGGGACCCTGGGCCTACGAGCAGTACTTC. Its coded protein is CASSPGPWAYEQYF.